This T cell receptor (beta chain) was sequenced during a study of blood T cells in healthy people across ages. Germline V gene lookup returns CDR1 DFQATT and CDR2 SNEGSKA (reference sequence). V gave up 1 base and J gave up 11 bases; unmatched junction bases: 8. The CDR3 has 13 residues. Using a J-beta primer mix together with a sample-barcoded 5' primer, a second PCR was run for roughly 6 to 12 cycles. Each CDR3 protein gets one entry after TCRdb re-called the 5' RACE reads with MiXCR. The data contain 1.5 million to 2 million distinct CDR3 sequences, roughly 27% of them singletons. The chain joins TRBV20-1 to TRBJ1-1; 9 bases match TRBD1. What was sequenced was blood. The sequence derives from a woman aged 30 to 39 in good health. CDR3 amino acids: CSARAGQGKVAFF. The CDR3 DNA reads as TGCAGTGCTAGAGCGGGACAGGGAAAGGTTGCTTTCTTT.